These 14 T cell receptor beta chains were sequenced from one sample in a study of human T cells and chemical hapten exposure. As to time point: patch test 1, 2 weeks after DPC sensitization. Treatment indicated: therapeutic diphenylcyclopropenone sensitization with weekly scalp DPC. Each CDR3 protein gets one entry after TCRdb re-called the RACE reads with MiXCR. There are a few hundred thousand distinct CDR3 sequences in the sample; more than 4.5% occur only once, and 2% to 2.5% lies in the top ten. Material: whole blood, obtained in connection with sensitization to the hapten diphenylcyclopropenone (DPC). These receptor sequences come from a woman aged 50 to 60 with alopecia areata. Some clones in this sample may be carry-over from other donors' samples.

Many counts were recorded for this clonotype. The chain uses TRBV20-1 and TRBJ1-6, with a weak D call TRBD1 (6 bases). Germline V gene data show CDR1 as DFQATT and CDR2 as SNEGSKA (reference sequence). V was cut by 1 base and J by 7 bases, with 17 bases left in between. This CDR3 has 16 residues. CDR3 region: CSARVEGGPVNSPLHF. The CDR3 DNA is TGCAGTGCTAGAGTGGAAGGGGGGCCGGTAAATTCACCCCTCCACTTT.

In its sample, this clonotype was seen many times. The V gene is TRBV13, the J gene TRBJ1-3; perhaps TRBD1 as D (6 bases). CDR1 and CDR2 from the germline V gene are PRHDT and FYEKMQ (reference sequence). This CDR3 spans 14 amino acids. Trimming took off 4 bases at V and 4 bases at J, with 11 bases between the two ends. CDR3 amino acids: CASSSTGSGNTIYF. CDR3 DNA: TGTGCCAGCAGCTCCACAGGGTCAGGAAACACCATATATTTT.

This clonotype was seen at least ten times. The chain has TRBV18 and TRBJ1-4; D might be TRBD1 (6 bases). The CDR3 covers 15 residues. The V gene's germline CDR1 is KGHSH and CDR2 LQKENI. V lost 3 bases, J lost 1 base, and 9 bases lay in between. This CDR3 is CASSPLGQTNEKLFF. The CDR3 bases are TGTGCCAGCTCACCCCTGGGACAAACTAATGAAAAACTGTTTTTT.

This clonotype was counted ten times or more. Here the CDR3 DNA reads TGTGCCAGCAGCCCCCCGACTAGCGGGGTCCAAGAGACCCAGTACTTC. It codes for CASSPPTSGVQETQYF. The V call is TRBV7-9, the J call TRBJ2-5; 11 nucleotides line up with TRBD2. The CDR3 has 16 amino acids. Germline V gene data show CDR1 as SEHNR and CDR2 as FQNEAQ (reference sequence). V lost 5 bases to trimming and J lost 1 base; unmatched junction nucleotides: 6.

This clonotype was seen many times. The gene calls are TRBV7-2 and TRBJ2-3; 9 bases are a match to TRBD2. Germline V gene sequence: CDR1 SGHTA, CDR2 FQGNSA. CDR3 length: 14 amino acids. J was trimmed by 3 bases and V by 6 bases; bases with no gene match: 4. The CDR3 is CASRRGGLTDTQYF. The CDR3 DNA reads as TGTGCCAGCAGGCGGGGGGGCTTGACAGATACGCAGTATTTT.

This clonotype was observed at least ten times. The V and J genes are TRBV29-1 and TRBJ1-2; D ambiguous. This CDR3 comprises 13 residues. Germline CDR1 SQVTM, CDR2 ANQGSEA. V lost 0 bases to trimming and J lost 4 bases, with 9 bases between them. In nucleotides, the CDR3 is TGCAGCGTTGAAGATCGGTCCGTCTATGGCTACACCTTC. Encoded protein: CSVEDRSVYGYTF.

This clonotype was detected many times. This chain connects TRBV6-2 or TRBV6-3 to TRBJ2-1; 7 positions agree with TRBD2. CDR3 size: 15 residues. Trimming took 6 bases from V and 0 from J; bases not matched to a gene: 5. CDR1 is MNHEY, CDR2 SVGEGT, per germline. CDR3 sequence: CASRPGRSSYNEQFF. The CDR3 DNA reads TGTGCCAGCAGGCCCGGGAGGAGCTCCTACAATGAGCAGTTCTTC.

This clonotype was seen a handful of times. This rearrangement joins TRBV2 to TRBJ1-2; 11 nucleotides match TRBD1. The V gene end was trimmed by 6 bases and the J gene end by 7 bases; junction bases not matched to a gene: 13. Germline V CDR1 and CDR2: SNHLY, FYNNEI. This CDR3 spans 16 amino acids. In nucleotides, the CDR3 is TGTGCCAGCAGCACTTATCCTTCGGGGACAGGGGGTGGCTACACCTTC. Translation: CASSTYPSGTGGGYTF.

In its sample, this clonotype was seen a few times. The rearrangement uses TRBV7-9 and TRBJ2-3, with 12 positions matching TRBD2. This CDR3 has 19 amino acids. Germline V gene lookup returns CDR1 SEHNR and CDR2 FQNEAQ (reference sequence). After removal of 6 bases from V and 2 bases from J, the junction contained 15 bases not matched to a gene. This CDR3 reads CASSPSSGRALGATDTQYF. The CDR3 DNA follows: TGTGCCAGCAGTCCATCTAGCGGGAGGGCCCTCGGGGCCACAGATACGCAGTATTTT.

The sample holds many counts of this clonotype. The CDR3 DNA is TGCAGCGTTTACACAGGGGGCTACGAGCAGTACTTC. Its translation: CSVYTGGYEQYF. V is TRBV29-1 and J is TRBJ2-7; TRBD1 matches at 8 bases. The CDR3 has 12 residues. The V gene end was trimmed by 5 bases and the J gene end by 3 bases; junction bases not matched to a gene: 3. Germline V gives CDR1 SQVTM, CDR2 ANQGSEA.

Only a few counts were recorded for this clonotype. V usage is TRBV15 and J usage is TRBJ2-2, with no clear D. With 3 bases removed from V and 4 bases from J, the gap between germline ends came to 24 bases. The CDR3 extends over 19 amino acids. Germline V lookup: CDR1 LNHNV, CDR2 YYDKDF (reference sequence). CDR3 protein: CATSSPLRGAQGITGELFF. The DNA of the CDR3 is TGTGCCACCAGCAGTCCCCTCCGCGGAGCTCAAGGGATCACCGGGGAGCTGTTTTTT.

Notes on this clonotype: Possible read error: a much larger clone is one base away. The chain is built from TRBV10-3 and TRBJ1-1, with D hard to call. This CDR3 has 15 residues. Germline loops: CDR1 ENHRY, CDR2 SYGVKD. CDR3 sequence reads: CAISDPTVTNSEAFF. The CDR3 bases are TGTGCCATCAGTGACCCTACAGTGACGAACTCTGAAGCTTTCTTT.

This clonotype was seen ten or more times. CDR3 in DNA: TGTGCCATCAGTGGACAGGGCACTGAAGCTTTCTTT. Its protein product is CAISGQGTEAFF. The J gene is TRBJ1-1, the V gene TRBV10-3; 7 positions agree with TRBD1. The CDR3 has 12 amino acids. The germline gives CDR1 ENHRY, CDR2 SYGVKD. The J segment lost 4 bases and the V segment lost 4 bases, leaving 0 bases of the junction unmatched.

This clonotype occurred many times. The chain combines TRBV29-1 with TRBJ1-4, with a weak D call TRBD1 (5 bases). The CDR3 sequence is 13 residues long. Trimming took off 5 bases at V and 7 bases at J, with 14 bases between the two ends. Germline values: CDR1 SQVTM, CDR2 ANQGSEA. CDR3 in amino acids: CSVHSGRAEKLFF. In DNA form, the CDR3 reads TGCAGCGTTCACTCAGGGAGAGCTGAAAAACTGTTTTTT.